Reported below is one TCR beta chain. Its matching antigen is unknown. Expressed TCRB transcripts were sequenced after all isolated RNA was converted to cDNA. Clones were sequenced by immunoSEQ multiplex PCR, and TCRdb holds only the in-frame ones, with some missing. The sample comprises approximately 120,000 clones, 30% to 50% of which are singletons, and around 0.07% rests with the top ten. The data were taken from a study of beta chain features in type 1 diabetes. Study context: Researchers looked at approximately 110,000,000 sorted cells across all samples. General study results and limits: A closer apparent resemblance between naive, central memory and Treg TCRB repertoires was seen in patients than in healthy donors. Fewer junction insertions and more nucleotide deletions appeared in type 1 diabetes patients.

CDR1 SGHRS and CDR2 YFSETQ come from the germline V gene. V shed 5 bases and J shed 5 bases, with 13 bases lying between them. The CDR3 sequence is 13 residues long. The TCR originated in a woman in her late teens or twenties in good health. The sequencing sample was made of stem cell memory CD4+ T cells from blood. The V and J genes are TRBV5-1 and TRBJ1-2, with D tentatively TRBD1 (5 bases). Here the CDR3 reads CASSGAAVYGYTF. The CDR3 region has the DNA TGCGCCAGCAGTGGGGCGGCCGTTTATGGCTACACCTTC. The full variable domain, rest sourced from reference TRBV5-1 and TRBJ1-2, is KAGVTQTPRYLIKTRGQQVTLSCSPISGHRSVSWYQQTPGQGLQFLFEYFSETQRNKGNFPGRFSGRQFSNSRSEMNVSTLELGDSALYLCASSGAAVYGYTFGSGTRLTVV.